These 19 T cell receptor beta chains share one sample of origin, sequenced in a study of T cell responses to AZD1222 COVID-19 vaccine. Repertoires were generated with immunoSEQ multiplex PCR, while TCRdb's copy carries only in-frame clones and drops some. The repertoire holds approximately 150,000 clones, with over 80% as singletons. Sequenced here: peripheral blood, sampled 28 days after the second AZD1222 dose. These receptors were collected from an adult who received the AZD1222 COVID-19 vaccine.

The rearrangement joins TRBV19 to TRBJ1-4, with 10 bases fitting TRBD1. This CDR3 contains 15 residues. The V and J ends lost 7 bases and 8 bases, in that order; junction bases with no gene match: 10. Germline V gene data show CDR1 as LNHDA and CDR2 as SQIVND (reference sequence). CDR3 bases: TGTGCCAGTACCCGGGACAGGGGCCGGGGAGAAAAACTGTTTTTT. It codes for CASTRDRGRGEKLFF.

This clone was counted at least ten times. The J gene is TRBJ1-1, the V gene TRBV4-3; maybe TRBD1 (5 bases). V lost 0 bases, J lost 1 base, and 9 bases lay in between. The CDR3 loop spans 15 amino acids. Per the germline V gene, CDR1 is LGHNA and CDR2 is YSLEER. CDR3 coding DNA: TGCGCCAGCAGCCAAGAGTTTGGGGGGAACACTGAAGCTTTCTTT. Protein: CASSQEFGGNTEAFF.

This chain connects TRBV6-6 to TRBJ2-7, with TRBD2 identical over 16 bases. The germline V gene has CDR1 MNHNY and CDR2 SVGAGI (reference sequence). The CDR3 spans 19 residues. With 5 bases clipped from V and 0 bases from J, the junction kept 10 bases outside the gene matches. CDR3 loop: CASSRGTSGGAYYSYEQYF. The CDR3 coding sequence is TGTGCCAGCAGTCGCGGGACTAGCGGGGGGGCCTATTACTCCTACGAGCAGTACTTC.

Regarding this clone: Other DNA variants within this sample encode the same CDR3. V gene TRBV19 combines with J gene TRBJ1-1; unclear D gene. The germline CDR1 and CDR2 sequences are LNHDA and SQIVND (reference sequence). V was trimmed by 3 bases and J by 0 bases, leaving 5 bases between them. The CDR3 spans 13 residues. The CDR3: CASSIRVNTEAFF. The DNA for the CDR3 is TGTGCCAGTAGTATTCGGGTGAACACTGAAGCTTTCTTT.

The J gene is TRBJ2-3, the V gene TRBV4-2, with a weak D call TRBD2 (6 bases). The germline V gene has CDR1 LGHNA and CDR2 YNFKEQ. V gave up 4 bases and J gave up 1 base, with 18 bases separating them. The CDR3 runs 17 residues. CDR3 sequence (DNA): TGTGCCAGCAGCCCTCTGCGTGGGGGAGGCGGCACAGATACGCAGTATTTT. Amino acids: CASSPLRGGGGTDTQYF.

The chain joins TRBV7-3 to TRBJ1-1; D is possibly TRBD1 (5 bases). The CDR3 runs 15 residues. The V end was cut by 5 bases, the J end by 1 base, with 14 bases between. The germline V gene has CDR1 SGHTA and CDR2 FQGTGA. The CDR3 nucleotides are TGTGCCAGCAGCCCCCGTCTGGGGGGGAACACTGAAGCTTTCTTT. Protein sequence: CASSPRLGGNTEAFF.

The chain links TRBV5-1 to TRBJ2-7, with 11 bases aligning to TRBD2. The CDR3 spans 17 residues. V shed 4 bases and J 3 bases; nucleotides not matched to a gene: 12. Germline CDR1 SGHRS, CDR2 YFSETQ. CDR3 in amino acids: CASSLLAGTSGVYEQYF. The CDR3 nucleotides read TGCGCCAGCAGCCTATTAGCCGGGACTAGCGGAGTCTACGAGCAGTACTTC.

The CDR3 here is CASSSNAGWGDSPLHF. The CDR3 DNA reads as TGTGCCAGCAGCTCAAACGCCGGTTGGGGTGATTCACCCCTCCACTTT. This chain connects TRBV11-1 to TRBJ1-6, with D uncertain. The germline CDR1 and CDR2 sequences are SGHAT and FQDESV (reference sequence). This CDR3 has 16 amino acids. Trimming took off 4 bases at V and 8 bases at J, with 18 bases between the two ends.

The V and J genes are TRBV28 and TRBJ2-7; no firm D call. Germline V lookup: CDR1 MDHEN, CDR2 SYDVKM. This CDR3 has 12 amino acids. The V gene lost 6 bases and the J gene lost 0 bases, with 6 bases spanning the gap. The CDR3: CASRANSYEQYF. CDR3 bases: TGTGCCAGCAGGGCCAACTCCTACGAGCAGTACTTC.

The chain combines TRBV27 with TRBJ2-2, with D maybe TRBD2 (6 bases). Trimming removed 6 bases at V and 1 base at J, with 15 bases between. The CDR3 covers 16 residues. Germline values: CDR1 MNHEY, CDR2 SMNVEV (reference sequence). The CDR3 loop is CASSQRRGLNTGELFF. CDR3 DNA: TGTGCCAGCAGCCAGAGGCGGGGACTGAACACCGGGGAGCTGTTTTTT.

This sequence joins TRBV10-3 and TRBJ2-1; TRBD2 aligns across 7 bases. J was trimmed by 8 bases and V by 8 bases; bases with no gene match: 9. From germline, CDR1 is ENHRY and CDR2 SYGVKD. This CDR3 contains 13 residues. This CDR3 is CAIFIAGADEQFF. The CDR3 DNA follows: TGTGCCATCTTCATCGCGGGAGCGGATGAGCAGTTCTTC.

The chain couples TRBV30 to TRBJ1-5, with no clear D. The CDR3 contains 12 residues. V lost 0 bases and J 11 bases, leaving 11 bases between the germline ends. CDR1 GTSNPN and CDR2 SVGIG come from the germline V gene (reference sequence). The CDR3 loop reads CAWSVGPGAQHF. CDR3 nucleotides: TGTGCCTGGAGTGTGGGTCCGGGAGCCCAGCATTTT.

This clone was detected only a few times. The CDR3 region has the DNA TGTGCCAGCAGTTCGGACTATGGCTACACCTTC. This gives the protein CASSSDYGYTF. The chain uses TRBV6-5 and TRBJ1-2; D is unclear. CDR1 is MNHEY and CDR2 is SVGAGI in the germline V gene. Trimming took 4 bases from V and 3 from J, leaving 3 bases between them. The CDR3 runs to 11 residues.

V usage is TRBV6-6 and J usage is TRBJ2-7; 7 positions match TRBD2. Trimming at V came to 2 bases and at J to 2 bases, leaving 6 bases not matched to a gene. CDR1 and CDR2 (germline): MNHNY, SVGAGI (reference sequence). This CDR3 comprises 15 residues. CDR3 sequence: CASSYRASGTYEQYF. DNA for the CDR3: TGTGCCAGCAGTTACCGGGCTAGCGGCACCTACGAGCAGTACTTC.

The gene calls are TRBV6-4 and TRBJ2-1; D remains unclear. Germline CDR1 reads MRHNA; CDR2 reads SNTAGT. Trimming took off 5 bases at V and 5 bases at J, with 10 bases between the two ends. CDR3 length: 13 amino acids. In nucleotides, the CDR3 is TGTGCCAGCAGTAAAGACTCAAACAATGAGCAGTTCTTC. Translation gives CASSKDSNNEQFF.

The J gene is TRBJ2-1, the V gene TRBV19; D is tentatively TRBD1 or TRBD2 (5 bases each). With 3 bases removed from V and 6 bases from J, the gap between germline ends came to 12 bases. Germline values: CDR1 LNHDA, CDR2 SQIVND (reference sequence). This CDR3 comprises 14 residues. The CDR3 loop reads CASSIGTAANEQFF. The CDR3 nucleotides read TGTGCCAGTAGTATCGGGACGGCGGCCAATGAGCAGTTCTTC.

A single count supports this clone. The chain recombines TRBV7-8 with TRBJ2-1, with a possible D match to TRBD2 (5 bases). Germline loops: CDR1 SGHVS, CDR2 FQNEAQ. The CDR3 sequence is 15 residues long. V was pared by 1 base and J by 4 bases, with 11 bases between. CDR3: CASSLELGPYNEQFF. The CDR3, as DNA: TGTGCCAGCAGCTTAGAACTAGGACCGTACAATGAGCAGTTCTTC.

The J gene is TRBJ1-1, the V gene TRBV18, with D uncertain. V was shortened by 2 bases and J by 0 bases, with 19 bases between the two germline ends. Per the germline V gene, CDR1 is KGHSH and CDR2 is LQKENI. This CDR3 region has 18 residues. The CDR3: CASSPDIVGPNMNTEAFF. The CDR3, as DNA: TGTGCCAGCTCACCAGATATAGTTGGTCCAAACATGAACACTGAAGCTTTCTTT.

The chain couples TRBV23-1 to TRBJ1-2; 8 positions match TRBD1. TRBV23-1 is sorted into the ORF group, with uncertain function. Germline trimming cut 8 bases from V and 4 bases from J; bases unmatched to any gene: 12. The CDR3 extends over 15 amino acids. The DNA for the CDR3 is TGCGCCAGCGGTAACTCGGACAGGGCCACCTATGGCTACACCTTC. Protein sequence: CASGNSDRATYGYTF.